This T cell receptor (beta chain) was documented in a study of shared clonotypes between healthy human individuals. Germline V lookup: CDR1 MNHEY, CDR2 SVGAGI. V dropped 2 bases and J dropped 3; count of bases not matched to a gene: 2. The CDR3 contains 15 residues. Assay used: immunoSEQ multiplex PCR; TCRdb lists only in-frame clones, some missing. The sample consists of 80,000 to 100,000 clones, roughly three quarters of them appearing once. Every donor was a Caucasian adult from Nashville, Tennessee. Study-level points and caveats: Naive CD4 clonotypes overlapped across a handful of donors at approximately 4.5%. Researchers found naive subsets generally carried larger estimated richness than memory subsets.

On this clone itself: The antigen remains undetermined.

The specimen sequenced was memory CD8+ T cells sorted from blood. Indicated subset: CD45RO+ cells pooled with CCR7-negative TemRA cells. The chain uses TRBV6-5 and TRBJ2-1; 9 positions agree with TRBD2. The receptor was derived from a young man in good health. CDR3 in DNA: TGTGCCAGCAGTTACGCTAGCGGGATCTACAATGAGCAGTTCTTC. It specifies CASSYASGIYNEQFF.